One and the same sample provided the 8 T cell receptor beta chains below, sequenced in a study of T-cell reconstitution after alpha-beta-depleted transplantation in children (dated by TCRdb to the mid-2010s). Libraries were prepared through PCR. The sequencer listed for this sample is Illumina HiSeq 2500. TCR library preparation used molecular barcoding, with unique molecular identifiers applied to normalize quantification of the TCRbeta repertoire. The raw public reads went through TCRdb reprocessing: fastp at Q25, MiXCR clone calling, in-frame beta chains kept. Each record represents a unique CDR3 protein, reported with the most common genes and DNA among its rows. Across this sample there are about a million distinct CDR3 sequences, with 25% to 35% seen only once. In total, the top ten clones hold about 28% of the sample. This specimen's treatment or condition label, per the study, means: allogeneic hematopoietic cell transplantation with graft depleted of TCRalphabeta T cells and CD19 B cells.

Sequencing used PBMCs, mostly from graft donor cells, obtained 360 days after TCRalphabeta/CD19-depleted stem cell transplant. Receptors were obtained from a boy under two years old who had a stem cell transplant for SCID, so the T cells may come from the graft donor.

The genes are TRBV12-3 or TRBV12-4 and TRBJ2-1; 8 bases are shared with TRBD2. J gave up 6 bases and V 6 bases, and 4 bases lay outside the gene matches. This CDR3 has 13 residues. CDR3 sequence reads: CASRVAGTNEQFF. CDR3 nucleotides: TGTGCCAGCAGGGTAGCGGGGACCAATGAGCAGTTCTTC.

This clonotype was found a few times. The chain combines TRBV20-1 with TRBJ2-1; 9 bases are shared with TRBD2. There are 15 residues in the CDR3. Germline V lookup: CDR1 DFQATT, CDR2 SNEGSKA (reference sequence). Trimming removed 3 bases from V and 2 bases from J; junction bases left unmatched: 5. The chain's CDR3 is CSASVAGGPYNEQFF. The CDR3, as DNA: TGCAGTGCTAGCGTTGCGGGGGGGCCCTACAATGAGCAGTTCTTC.

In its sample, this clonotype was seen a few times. CDR3 in amino acids: CASSSLNRQNSHYEQYF. Here the CDR3 DNA reads TGTGCCAGCAGCTCGCTCAATCGACAAAATTCGCACTACGAGCAGTACTTC. The genes are TRBV13 and TRBJ2-7; D gene ambiguous. The V gene's germline CDR1 is PRHDT and CDR2 FYEKMQ (reference sequence). Trimming removed 4 bases at V and 3 bases at J, with 22 bases between. The CDR3 runs 17 residues. Complete variable domain (other parts from reference TRBV13 and TRBJ2-7): AAGVIQSPRHLIKEKRETATLKCYPIPRHDTVYWYQQGPGQDPQFLISFYEKMQSDKGSIPDRFSAQQFSDYHSELNMSSLELGDSALYFCASSSLNRQNSHYEQYFGPGTRLTVT.

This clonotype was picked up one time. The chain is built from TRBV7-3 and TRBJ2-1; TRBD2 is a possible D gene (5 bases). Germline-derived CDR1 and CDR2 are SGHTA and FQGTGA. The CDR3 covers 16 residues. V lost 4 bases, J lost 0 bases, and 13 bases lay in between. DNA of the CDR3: TGTGCCAGCAGCTCCCGCGGGCGAAGCTCCTACAATGAGCAGTTCTTC. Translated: CASSSRGRSSYNEQFF.

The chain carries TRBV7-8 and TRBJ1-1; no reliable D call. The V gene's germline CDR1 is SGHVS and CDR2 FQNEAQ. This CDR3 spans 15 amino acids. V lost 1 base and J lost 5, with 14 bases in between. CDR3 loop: CASSLDPGRGTEAFF. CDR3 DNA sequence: TGTGCCAGCAGCTTAGACCCCGGGAGAGGGACTGAAGCTTTCTTT.

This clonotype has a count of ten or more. CDR3 residues: CASTKNTEAFF. DNA of the CDR3: TGTGCCAGCACCAAGAACACTGAAGCTTTCTTT. The chain joins TRBV5-5 to TRBJ1-1; D uncertain. The CDR3 has 11 residues. Germline V gene sequence: CDR1 SGHKS, CDR2 YYEKEE (reference sequence). V lost 6 bases and J lost 1, with 4 bases in between.

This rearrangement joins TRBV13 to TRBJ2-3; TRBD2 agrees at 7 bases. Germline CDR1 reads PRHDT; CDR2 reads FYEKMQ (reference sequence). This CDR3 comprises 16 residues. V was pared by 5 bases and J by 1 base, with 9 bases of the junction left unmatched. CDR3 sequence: CASSHIAGEGTDTQYF. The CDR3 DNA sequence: TGTGCCAGCAGCCATATAGCGGGTGAGGGCACAGATACGCAGTATTTT.

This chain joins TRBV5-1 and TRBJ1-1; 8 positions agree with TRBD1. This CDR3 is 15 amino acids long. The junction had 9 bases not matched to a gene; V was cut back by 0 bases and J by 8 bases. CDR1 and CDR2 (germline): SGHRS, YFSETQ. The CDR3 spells CASSLDGQGAQEAFF. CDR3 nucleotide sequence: TGCGCCAGCAGCTTGGATGGGCAGGGGGCGCAGGAAGCTTTCTTT.